A single sample gave rise to the 24 T cell receptor beta chains below, sequenced in a study of glioma-infiltrating T cells after dendritic cell vaccination. Clones were sequenced by immunoSEQ multiplex PCR, and TCRdb holds only the in-frame ones, with some missing. The sample lists 75,000 to 85,000 clones; roughly 84% were seen once. Time point meaning: after dendritic cell vaccination, including at tumor progression/relapse. The sequenced sample was blood, obtained after dendritic cell vaccination. Every receptor here comes from a human donor with glioblastoma.

The rearrangement links TRBV9 to TRBJ2-3; weak D call: TRBD2 (6 bases). This CDR3 contains 14 residues. CDR1 is SGDLS, CDR2 YYNGEE, per germline. Trimming took 0 bases from V and 6 from J, leaving 11 bases between them. The CDR3 DNA reads TGTGCCAGCAGCGTAGTGGGGGGTTTTGATACGCAGTATTTT. This gives the protein CASSVVGGFDTQYF.

The rearrangement joins TRBV9 to TRBJ2-3; a possible D gene is TRBD2 (5 bases). This CDR3 spans 16 amino acids. V lost 0 bases and J lost 0, with 11 bases in between. The germline gives CDR1 SGDLS, CDR2 YYNGEE. The CDR3 loop reads CASSVGASLSTDTQYF. CDR3 DNA: TGTGCCAGCAGCGTAGGGGCTAGCCTTAGCACAGATACGCAGTATTTT. The whole variable domain, remainder taken from reference TRBV9 and TRBJ2-3, is DSGVTQTPKHLITATGQRVTLRCSPRSGDLSVYWYQQSLDQGLQFLIQYYNGEERAKGNILERFSAQQFPDLHSELNLSSLELGDSALYFCASSVGASLSTDTQYFGPGTRLTVL.

CDR3 in amino acids: CASSEGDSQTQYF. DNA of the CDR3: TGCGCCAGCAGTGAAGGGGACAGCCAGACCCAGTACTTC. The gene calls are TRBV10-1 and TRBJ2-5, with 7 bases identical to TRBD1. CDR3 length equals 13 residues. Germline CDR1 reads WNHNN; CDR2 reads SYGVQD (reference sequence). Losses at the gene ends were 3 bases for V and 6 bases for J; bases not matched to a gene: 4.

The genes are TRBV5-1 and TRBJ2-2; 11 nucleotides align to TRBD1. Germline V CDR1 and CDR2: SGHRS, YFSETQ. V was clipped by 4 bases and J by 5 bases; unmatched bases: 4. The CDR3 runs 15 residues. The CDR3 nucleotides are TGCGCCAGCAGCCGTCGGGACAGGGGGACCGGGGAGCTGTTTTTT. Translation gives CASSRRDRGTGELFF.

The chain combines TRBV29-1 with TRBJ2-7, with a possible D match to TRBD1 (6 bases). The V gene lost 7 bases and the J gene lost 3 bases, with 16 bases spanning the gap. CDR1 is SQVTM and CDR2 is ANQGSEA in the germline V gene. The CDR3 contains 13 residues. CDR3: CSAQGPRDYEQYF. Written as DNA, the CDR3 is TGCAGCGCCCAGGGGCCGAGAGACTACGAGCAGTACTTC.

This clone has more than one count but fewer than ten. This sequence joins TRBV19 and TRBJ1-1; no reliable D call. This CDR3 contains 13 residues. Trimming shortened V by 2 bases and J by 1 base, and 5 bases separated the two germline ends. The germline V gene encodes CDR1 LNHDA and CDR2 SQIVND (reference sequence). CDR3 region: CASSINRNTEAFF. For the CDR3, the DNA is TGTGCCAGTAGTATAAACAGGAACACTGAAGCTTTCTTT.

Of note for this clone: The sample has other DNA sequences that encode this CDR3 too. This sequence joins TRBV2 and TRBJ1-3, with 7 bases lining up with TRBD1. In germline, CDR1 is SNHLY, CDR2 FYNNEI. With 8 bases clipped from V and 8 bases from J, the junction kept 12 bases outside the gene matches. This CDR3 has 14 amino acids. The CDR3 DNA reads TGTGCCAGCTACGCAGGGGGTGAAGGGGACACCATATATTTT. This codes for CASYAGGEGDTIYF. Variable domain in full (rest from reference TRBV2 and TRBJ1-3): EPEVTQTPSHQVTQMGQEVILRCVPISNHLYFYWYRQILGQKVEFLVSFYNNEISEKSEIFDDQFSVERPDGSNFTLKIRSTKLEDSAMYFCASYAGGEGDTIYFGEGSWLTVV.

The chain is built from TRBV4-1 and TRBJ2-7, with TRBD1 matching over 8 bases. The CDR3 is made up of 15 amino acids. From germline, CDR1 is MGHRA and CDR2 YSYEKL. With V trimmed by 2 bases and J by 4 bases, 7 bases remained unmatched. The CDR3 loop reads CASSQSRTGPYEQYF. The CDR3 DNA follows: TGCGCCAGCAGCCAATCTAGGACAGGGCCTTACGAGCAGTACTTC.

The CDR3 spells CASRGAVYGELFF. CDR3 sequence (DNA): TGTGCCAGCAGGGGGGCGGTGTATGGAGAACTGTTTTTT. The chain has TRBV27 and TRBJ1-4, with D possibly matching TRBD1 (6 bases). The germline CDR1 and CDR2 sequences are MNHEY and SMNVEV (reference sequence). Trimming cost V 6 bases and J 12 bases, with 17 bases left between them. This CDR3 is 13 amino acids long.

This chain connects TRBV5-1 to TRBJ1-1; weak D call: TRBD1 (6 bases). The V and J ends lost 5 bases and 1 base respectively, with 9 bases between them. This CDR3 region has 13 residues. Germline loops: CDR1 SGHRS, CDR2 YFSETQ. DNA for the CDR3: TGCGCCAGCAGGCTACAGGGGAACACTGAAGCTTTCTTT. Amino acid sequence: CASRLQGNTEAFF.

This chain uses TRBV19 with TRBJ2-6; weak D call: TRBD2 (5 bases). This CDR3 spans 15 amino acids. The germline V gene encodes CDR1 LNHDA and CDR2 SQIVND (reference sequence). Trimming stripped 7 bases from V and 1 base from J, with 11 bases between. CDR3 in amino acids: CASIDRGSGANVLTF. The CDR3 nucleotides are TGTGCCAGTATCGATCGGGGTTCTGGGGCCAACGTCCTGACTTTC. Full variable domain (outside the CDR3, taken from reference TRBV19 and TRBJ2-6): DGGITQSPKYLFRKEGQNVTLSCEQNLNHDAMYWYRQDPGQGLRLIYYSQIVNDFQKGDIAEGYSVSREKKESFPLTVTSAQKNPTAFYLCASIDRGSGANVLTFGAGSRLTVL.

The chain couples TRBV15 to TRBJ2-7, with TRBD2 matching 9 bases. The V gene end was trimmed by 1 base and the J gene end by 6 bases; junction bases not matched to a gene: 7. CDR1 LNHNV and CDR2 YYDKDF come from the germline V gene (reference sequence). The CDR3 has 15 residues. CDR3 sequence reads: CATSRVAGAPVEQYF. The CDR3, as DNA: TGTGCCACCAGCAGAGTAGCGGGGGCGCCTGTCGAGCAGTACTTC.

V and J are TRBV6-5 and TRBJ2-1; 7 nucleotides match TRBD1. Germline trimming cut 6 bases from V and 0 bases from J; bases unmatched to any gene: 5. Germline CDR1 reads MNHEY; CDR2 reads SVGAGI. The CDR3 spans 15 residues. The CDR3 sequence: CASSRNRGSYNEQFF. CDR3 DNA: TGTGCCAGCAGCCGCAACAGGGGCTCCTACAATGAGCAGTTCTTC.

This chain joins TRBV5-1 and TRBJ2-7, with 8 bases aligning to TRBD1. The CDR3 has 14 residues. Germline CDR1 and CDR2: SGHRS and YFSETQ. With V trimmed by 0 bases and J by 3 bases, 2 bases remained unmatched. The CDR3 sequence: CASSLEQGVYEQYF. The CDR3 nucleotides are TGCGCCAGCAGCTTGGAACAGGGGGTCTACGAGCAGTACTTC.

This chain connects TRBV9 to TRBJ2-1; 14 nucleotides agree with TRBD2. Trimming at V came to 5 bases and at J to 4 bases, leaving 2 bases not matched to a gene. This CDR3 region has 15 residues. Germline CDR1 is SGDLS and CDR2 is YYNGEE. Here the CDR3 DNA reads TGTGCCAGCAGTGGACTAGCGGGGGGATACAATGAGCAGTTCTTC. Translated: CASSGLAGGYNEQFF.

The chain combines TRBV7-6 with TRBJ2-3; tentative D call: TRBD2 (5 bases). This CDR3 is built from 15 residues. V was shortened by 5 bases and J by 5 bases, with 17 bases between the two germline ends. In germline, CDR1 is SGHVS, CDR2 FNYEAQ. The CDR3 DNA reads as TGTGCCAGCAGCCCGCCGGGATCCAGTGGAGATACGCAGTATTTT. Translated: CASSPPGSSGDTQYF.

The chain combines TRBV27 with TRBJ2-1; a weak D match, TRBD2 (5 bases). Per germline, CDR1 MNHEY and CDR2 SMNVEV (reference sequence). The CDR3 spans 13 residues. Trimming stripped 8 bases from V and 7 bases from J, with 15 bases between. CDR3 in amino acids: CASGVGRVNEQFF. The CDR3 coding sequence is TGTGCCAGCGGGGTAGGGAGAGTAAATGAGCAGTTCTTC.

V is TRBV5-1 and J is TRBJ2-2; 10 positions match TRBD1. This CDR3 spans 15 amino acids. From germline, CDR1 is SGHRS and CDR2 YFSETQ. Trimming at V came to 4 bases and at J to 2 bases, leaving 2 bases not matched to a gene. CDR3 DNA sequence: TGCGCCAGCAGCCCGACAGGGGGCAACACCGGGGAGCTGTTTTTT. Translating it yields CASSPTGGNTGELFF.

The V and J genes are TRBV5-4 and TRBJ1-1; 8 nucleotides line up with TRBD1. V lost 2 bases to trimming and J lost 2 bases; unmatched junction nucleotides: 5. Germline lookup yields CDR1 SGHNT and CDR2 YYREEE (reference sequence). CDR3 length equals 15 residues. CDR3 nucleotides: TGTGCCAGCAGCTTTGGACAGGGCATCAACACTGAAGCTTTCTTT. This gives the protein CASSFGQGINTEAFF.

The V gene is TRBV7-9, the J gene TRBJ1-1; D not certain. Trimming took 4 bases from V and 1 from J, leaving 10 bases between them. The CDR3 is 14 amino acids. Germline values: CDR1 SEHNR, CDR2 FQNEAQ (reference sequence). This chain's CDR3 is CASSSISGNTEAFF. CDR3 DNA: TGTGCCAGCAGCTCTATTTCCGGGAACACTGAAGCTTTCTTT.

The V gene is TRBV10-1, the J gene TRBJ2-2, with a possible D match to TRBD1 (7 bases). Germline V lookup: CDR1 WNHNN, CDR2 SYGVQD (reference sequence). This CDR3 contains 14 residues. V was clipped by 4 bases and J by 4 bases, with 10 bases between them. The CDR3 coding sequence is TGCGCCAGCAGTGGCGGGACAGCCACCGGGGAGCTGTTTTTT. This sequence encodes CASSGGTATGELFF.

A word on this clone: This specimen includes other DNA sequences encoding the same CDR3. The rearrangement joins TRBV5-1 to TRBJ2-7; 8 nucleotides align to TRBD1. CDR1 and CDR2 (germline): SGHRS, YFSETQ. The CDR3 is made up of 13 amino acids. V lost 5 bases, J lost 2 bases, and 3 bases stayed unmatched. DNA of the CDR3: TGCGCCAGCAGAGGGACAGGAACCTACGAGCAGTACTTC. Amino acids: CASRGTGTYEQYF. Filled out from reference TRBV5-1 and TRBJ2-7, the complete variable domain reads KAGVTQTPRYLIKTRGQQVTLSCSPISGHRSVSWYQQTPGQGLQFLFEYFSETQRNKGNFPGRFSGRQFSNSRSEMNVSTLELGDSALYLCASRGTGTYEQYFGPGTRLTVT.

The chain recombines TRBV19 with TRBJ2-1; 8 bases fit TRBD1. This CDR3 has 16 residues. CDR1 and CDR2 from the germline V gene are LNHDA and SQIVND (reference sequence). J was trimmed by 7 bases and V by 0 bases; bases with no gene match: 8. CDR3 amino acids: CASSIEGRGLGNEQFF. For the CDR3, the DNA is TGTGCCAGTAGTATAGAGGGCAGGGGGCTCGGGAATGAGCAGTTCTTC.

The chain combines TRBV7-9 with TRBJ1-2; 9 nucleotides line up with TRBD1. The CDR3 contains 12 residues. J was trimmed by 7 bases and V by 5 bases; bases with no gene match: 2. Germline V gene sequence: CDR1 SEHNR, CDR2 FQNEAQ (reference sequence). The CDR3 loop reads CASSRTGVGYTF. The CDR3 nucleotides are TGTGCCAGCAGCCGGACAGGGGTTGGCTACACCTTC.